This T cell receptor beta chain was documented in a study of T cell repertoires in cytomegalovirus infection. Study as a whole: It can be stated that public TCR beta signatures indicated CMV infection as well as a matching HLA type. Points from the study as a whole: The study found HLA-C-restricted CMV-specific TCR beta clonotypes dominating the ex vivo response. Cumulative frequency (of public TCR beta family members) identified carriers of CMV plus the relevant HLA.

The V segment lost 5 bases and the J segment 2 bases; nucleotides outside the gene matches: 6. The CDR3 spans 15 residues. Per the germline V gene, CDR1 is SGHAT and CDR2 is FQDESV (reference sequence). From the reads, TCRdb called clonotypes with MiXCR, one entry per CDR3 protein. Among 450,000 to 650,000 distinct CDR3 sequences listed, approximately 40% were seen once. To note about this clonotype: Its specificity is not known.

The chain combines TRBV11-1 with TRBJ1-2; TRBD1 matches 9 bases. The sequencing used cultured PBMCs, collected from culture after CMV antigen stimulation. This TCR was sampled from a human donor in good health (CMV status not recorded). Some clones in this sample may be carry-over from other donors' samples. CDR3 region: CASSRDREGNYGYTF. Written as DNA, the CDR3 is TGTGCCAGCAGCCGGGACAGGGAGGGGAACTATGGCTACACCTTC.